These 21 T cell receptor beta chains came from one sample sequenced in a study of T cell repertoires in cytomegalovirus infection. TCRdb recomputed calls from the reads with MiXCR, one row per CDR3 protein. This sample has approximately 770,000 distinct CDR3 sequences, with under 35% found just once. No antigens are known for them. This specimen was cultured CD8+ T cells from PBMCs, taken from culture after CMV antigen stimulation. These receptors originate from a human donor in good health (CMV status not recorded). Some clones in this sample may be carry-over from other donors' samples.

J is TRBJ1-3 and V is TRBV20-1; D gene unclear. Germline V gives CDR1 DFQATT, CDR2 SNEGSKA (reference sequence). V gave up 0 bases and J gave up 0 bases, with 12 bases separating them. The length of the CDR3 is 16 residues. CDR3 sequence (DNA): TGCAGTGCTAGAGATTTAGGCGGCCACTCTGGAAACACCATATATTTT. Translating it yields CSARDLGGHSGNTIYF.

In nucleotides, the CDR3 is TGTGCCAGTAGTATAAATAGGGGTGAAGCTTTCTTT. This codes for CASSINRGEAFF. This chain links TRBV19 with TRBJ1-1, with D possibly being TRBD1 (5 bases). The V gene's germline CDR1 is LNHDA and CDR2 SQIVND (reference sequence). Between the trimmed V and J ends, which lost 2 bases and 7 bases, there was a span of 8 bases. The CDR3 length is 12 residues.

The chain combines TRBV12-3 or TRBV12-4 with TRBJ1-1; 8 positions agree with TRBD1. This CDR3 is 11 amino acids long. After removal of 8 bases from V and 8 bases from J, the junction contained 4 bases not matched to a gene. CDR3 DNA: TGTGCCAGCTGCCGGGACAGGGAAGCTTTCTTT. Translated, it gives CASCRDREAFF.

V is TRBV2 and J is TRBJ2-1; tentatively, D is TRBD2 (5 bases). Trimming left V 11 bases short and J 4 bases short, with 9 bases between. This CDR3 comprises 11 residues. Germline V gene sequence: CDR1 SNHLY, CDR2 FYNNEI. DNA for the CDR3: TGTGCCTCCTGGGAGTACAATGAGCAGTTCTTC. Protein sequence: CASWEYNEQFF. Together with reference TRBV2 and TRBJ2-1, the CDR3 gives the full variable domain: EPEVTQTPSHQVTQMGQEVILRCVPISNHLYFYWYRQILGQKVEFLVSFYNNEISEKSEIFDDQFSVERPDGSNFTLKIRSTKLEDSAMYFCASWEYNEQFFGPGTRLTVL.

The chain recombines TRBV9 with TRBJ1-1; D is unresolved. The CDR3 totals 16 residues. V was shortened by 3 bases and J by 0 bases, with 15 bases between the two germline ends. Germline CDR1 and CDR2: SGDLS and YYNGEE. CDR3 loop: CASSGPTTDLNTEAFF. In nucleotides, the CDR3 is TGTGCCAGCAGCGGACCGACAACAGATCTGAACACTGAAGCTTTCTTT.

This clonotype appeared a few times. The rearrangement uses TRBV3-1 and TRBJ1-1, with 7 bases fitting TRBD1. Germline CDR1 and CDR2: LGHDT and YNNKEL (reference sequence). The CDR3 contains 12 residues. The trim removed 9 bases at V and 5 bases at J, leaving 6 bases unmatched. CDR3 protein: CASKGAQTEAFF. CDR3 in DNA: TGTGCCAGTAAGGGGGCGCAAACTGAAGCTTTCTTT.

The J gene is TRBJ2-1, the V gene TRBV4-1; possibly TRBD1 for D (7 bases). Germline V gives CDR1 MGHRA, CDR2 YSYEKL. The CDR3 spans 14 residues. V gave up 4 bases and J gave up 10 bases, with 17 bases separating them. The CDR3 DNA follows: TGCGCCAGCAGCCCCTATCAAGGAGGGGGCGAGCAGTTCTTC. Its translation: CASSPYQGGGEQFF.

This clonotype was seen more than once but under ten times. This chain uses TRBV7-3 with TRBJ1-5; D remains ambiguous. The germline CDR1 and CDR2 sequences are SGHTA and FQGTGA. CDR3 length: 13 amino acids. The V and J ends lost 2 bases and 5 bases respectively, with 7 bases between them. The CDR3 DNA follows: TGTGCCAGCAGCTTAGGTCCTGATCAGCCCCAGCATTTT. It specifies CASSLGPDQPQHF.

The rearrangement joins TRBV12-3 or TRBV12-4 to TRBJ2-3; D is possibly TRBD1 or TRBD2 (5 bases each). Trimming took off 6 bases at V and 1 base at J, with 8 bases between the two ends. This CDR3 region has 13 residues. CDR3 DNA: TGTGCCAGCAGCGGGGCGGGCACAGATACGCAGTATTTT. Translated, it gives CASSGAGTDTQYF.

This clonotype was seen a handful of times. The chain links TRBV2 to TRBJ2-3; 8 bases line up with TRBD1. Germline assignment: CDR1 SNHLY and CDR2 FYNNEI. The trim removed 3 bases at V and 1 base at J, leaving 3 bases unmatched. This CDR3 has 15 residues. The CDR3: CASSDLTGGTDTQYF. In DNA form, the CDR3 reads TGTGCCAGCAGTGACCTGACAGGGGGCACAGATACGCAGTATTTT. Variable domain in full (rest from reference TRBV2 and TRBJ2-3): EPEVTQTPSHQVTQMGQEVILRCVPISNHLYFYWYRQILGQKVEFLVSFYNNEISEKSEIFDDQFSVERPDGSNFTLKIRSTKLEDSAMYFCASSDLTGGTDTQYFGPGTRLTVL.

The chain has TRBV27 and TRBJ1-1; a weak D match, TRBD1 (6 bases). The CDR3 is 15 residues long. Trimming took off 7 bases at V and 0 bases at J, with 15 bases between the two ends. Per the germline V gene, CDR1 is MNHEY and CDR2 is SMNVEV (reference sequence). This CDR3 is CASTPSGALNTEAFF. As DNA, the CDR3 is TGTGCCAGCACCCCATCGGGGGCACTGAACACTGAAGCTTTCTTT.

This clonotype was counted at least ten times. The CDR3 is CASSLYPEGRGTDTQYF. DNA of the CDR3: TGTGCCAGCAGTTTATATCCGGAGGGACGGGGAACAGATACGCAGTATTTT. This chain connects TRBV27 to TRBJ2-3, with D perhaps matching TRBD2 (6 bases). Per germline, CDR1 MNHEY and CDR2 SMNVEV (reference sequence). V was clipped by 1 base and J by 3 bases, with 17 bases between them. The CDR3 consists of 17 residues.

This sequence joins TRBV20-1 and TRBJ2-7; TRBD2 aligns across 11 bases. The CDR3 covers 15 residues. V trimming: 2 bases; J trimming: 2 bases; junction bases outside the gene matches: 5. CDR1 and CDR2 (germline): DFQATT, SNEGSKA (reference sequence). The CDR3 nucleotides read TGCAGTGCTAGACAGACTAGCGGGGACACCTACGAGCAGTACGTC. Protein: CSARQTSGDTYEQYV.

This clonotype was found a few times. This rearrangement joins TRBV19 to TRBJ2-1; 10 bases fit TRBD1. Trimming took 5 bases from V and 8 from J; bases not matched to a gene: 6. Germline loops: CDR1 LNHDA, CDR2 SQIVND (reference sequence). The CDR3 has 14 residues. The CDR3 loop is CASSDRGLVDEQFF. DNA of the CDR3: TGTGCCAGTAGTGACAGGGGGCTTGTGGATGAGCAGTTCTTC.

This clonotype was recorded at least ten times. V is TRBV7-6 and J is TRBJ1-1, with D unresolved. The CDR3 is 13 residues long. The germline V and J ends were trimmed by 2 bases and 8 bases, with 12 bases remaining between them. Germline V gene data show CDR1 as SGHVS and CDR2 as FNYEAQ. CDR3 in amino acids: CASSLSRAAEAFF. In DNA, the CDR3 is TGTGCCAGCAGCTTAAGCCGGGCCGCAGAAGCTTTCTTT.

V usage is TRBV29-1 and J usage is TRBJ2-7; D is uncertain. CDR3 length: 16 amino acids. The germline V and J ends were trimmed by 1 base and 0 bases, with 16 bases remaining between them. Per germline, CDR1 SQVTM and CDR2 ANQGSEA. CDR3 nucleotides: TGCAGCGTTGAAGCTAAATCTCGGGTTAGCTCCTACGAGCAGTACTTC. It is translated as CSVEAKSRVSSYEQYF.

The table lists this clonotype with a few counts. The chain has TRBV7-9 and TRBJ2-1, with D uncertain. This CDR3 has 14 residues. CDR1 and CDR2 (germline): SEHNR, FQNEAQ (reference sequence). Trimming took 5 bases from V and 6 from J, leaving 14 bases between them. The CDR3 DNA sequence: TGTGCCAGCAGCCCAAGCGCGGAGTCCAATGAGCAGTTCTTC. Protein product: CASSPSAESNEQFF. Filled out from reference TRBV7-9 and TRBJ2-1, the complete variable domain reads DTGVSQNPRHKITKRGQNVTFRCDPISEHNRLYWYRQTLGQGPEFLTYFQNEAQLEKSRLLSDRFSAERPKGSFSTLEIQRTEQGDSAMYLCASSPSAESNEQFFGPGTRLTVL.

This clonotype was counted only a few times. The chain recombines TRBV7-6 with TRBJ2-2; D is perhaps TRBD1 (5 bases). Germline V CDR1 and CDR2: SGHVS, FNYEAQ. The V end was cut by 5 bases, the J end by 5 bases, with 9 bases between. This CDR3 comprises 13 residues. The CDR3 sequence: CASSKGVTGELFF. DNA for the CDR3: TGTGCCAGCAGCAAAGGGGTTACCGGGGAGCTGTTTTTT.

This clonotype was counted many times. The rearrangement links TRBV27 to TRBJ2-1; D is unclear. The CDR3 length is 11 residues. Between the trimmed V and J ends, which lost 1 base and 6 bases, there was a span of 1 base. Germline CDR1 MNHEY, CDR2 SMNVEV (reference sequence). CDR3 in DNA: TGTGCCAGCAGTTTATTCAATGAGCAGTTCTTC. The encoded protein is CASSLFNEQFF.

This clonotype turned up a few times. The chain employs TRBV7-9 and TRBJ1-1; D not resolved. Trimming shortened V by 5 bases and J by 5 bases, and 15 bases separated the two germline ends. The germline V gene has CDR1 SEHNR and CDR2 FQNEAQ (reference sequence). This CDR3 is built from 14 residues. The CDR3 DNA follows: TGTGCCAGCAGCCGAATGGATGACGCAACTGAAGCTTTCTTT. It translates to CASSRMDDATEAFF.

This clonotype occurred a few times. V is TRBV6-6 and J is TRBJ2-5, with D possibly being TRBD2 (5 bases). The CDR3 length is 14 residues. The V end lost 5 bases, the J end lost 5 bases, and 15 bases lay between the germline ends. Germline V gene data show CDR1 as MNHNY and CDR2 as SVGAGI (reference sequence). CDR3 amino acids: CASSHPGGRETQYF. The CDR3 nucleotides are TGTGCCAGCAGTCATCCAGGAGGACGGGAGACCCAGTACTTC.